The entry below gives a single T cell receptor beta chain sequence along with its context. The data were taken from a study of CD8 T cells in Susac syndrome. The CDR3 length is 13 residues. Germline values: CDR1 DFQATT, CDR2 SNEGSKA (reference sequence). With V trimmed by 5 bases and J by 4 bases, 5 bases remained unmatched. An amount of RNA that ranged from 0.5 to 1 ug was reverse transcribed with random hexamers. Each CDR3 protein is one row after TCRdb ran MiXCR on the immunoSEQ multiplex PCR reads. The profile covers 120,000 or so distinct CDR3 sequences, with 94% appearing a single time and 0.095% to 0.1% taken by the ten largest.

The TCR was taken from a human donor in good health. Specimen: CD4+ T cells from PBMCs. This chain connects TRBV20-1 to TRBJ1-2; 9 nucleotides agree with TRBD1. The CDR3 bases are TGCAGTGCTCTAGGACAGGGGAGCTATGGCTACACCTTC. Amino acids: CSALGQGSYGYTF.